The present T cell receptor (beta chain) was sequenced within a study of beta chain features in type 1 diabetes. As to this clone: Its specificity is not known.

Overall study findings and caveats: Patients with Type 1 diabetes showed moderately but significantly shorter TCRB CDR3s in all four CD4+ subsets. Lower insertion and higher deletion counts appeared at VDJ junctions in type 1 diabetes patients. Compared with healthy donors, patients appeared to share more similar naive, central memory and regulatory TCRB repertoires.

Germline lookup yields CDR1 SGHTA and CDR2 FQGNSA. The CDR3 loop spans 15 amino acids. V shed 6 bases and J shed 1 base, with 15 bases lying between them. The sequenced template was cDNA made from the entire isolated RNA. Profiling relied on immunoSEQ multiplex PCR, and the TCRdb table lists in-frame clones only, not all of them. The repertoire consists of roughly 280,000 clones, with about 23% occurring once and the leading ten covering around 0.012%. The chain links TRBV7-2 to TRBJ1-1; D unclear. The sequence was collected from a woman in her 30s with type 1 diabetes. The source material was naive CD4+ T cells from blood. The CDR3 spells CASRKEAGRNTEAFF. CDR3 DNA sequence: TGTGCCAGCAGAAAAGAGGCGGGAAGGAACACTGAAGCTTTCTTT.